This is a list of T cell receptor beta chains from one sample in a study of blood T cell repertoires in COVID-19. This table comes from immunoSEQ multiplex PCR, and its TCRdb copy is limited to in-frame clones, with some not included. The profile covers roughly 220,000 clones, with 80% to 85% appearing a single time and approximately 2.9% taken by the ten largest. The sequenced material came from peripheral blood. The receptors here all came from a woman aged 30 to 39 who had recovered from COVID-19. Both conserved end residues are part of each CDR3. The D gene is left open where the match is weak. Clone size, where shown, is once, few, many, or a class for clones that have expanded.

>NA|TRBD1|TRBV25-1|TRBJ1-2
CASSRQGMAYGYTF
TGTGCCAGCAGTCGACAGGGGATGGCGTATGGCTACACCTTC
>NA|TRBD1|TRBV13|TRBJ2-7
CASSLEGTGAYEQYF
TGTGCCAGCAGCTTAGAAGGGACAGGGGCCTACGAGCAGTACTTC
>NA|NA|TRBV5-5|TRBJ2-5
CASSLAVLGGQETQYF
TGTGCCAGCAGCTTGGCCGTCCTAGGGGGCCAAGAGACCCAGTACTTC
>NA|TRBD2|TRBV6-4|TRBJ2-1
CASSDETSGREINEQFF
TGTGCCAGCAGTGACGAAACTAGCGGGAGGGAAATCAATGAGCAGTTCTTC
>NA|TRBD1|TRBV5-6|TRBJ2-7
CASKTGGSYEQYF
TGTGCCAGCAAGACAGGGGGCTCCTACGAGCAGTACTTC
>NA|TRBD2|TRBV19|TRBJ2-7
CASSSQLAVTYEQYF
TGTGCCAGTAGTTCCCAACTAGCGGTTACCTACGAGCAGTACTTC
>once|NA|TRBV29-1|TRBJ2-1
CSVSRRDFGAYNEQFF
TGCAGCGTTTCCCGCCGGGACTTTGGGGCCTACAATGAGCAGTTCTTC
>once|TRBD2|TRBV5-3|TRBJ2-3
CARSRRGLGGADTQYF
TGTGCCAGAAGCCGGAGGGGACTAGGAGGGGCAGATACGCAGTATTTT
>NA|NA|TRBV7-9|TRBJ2-5
CASSTRGRDLTARGTQYF
TGTGCCAGCAGCACCAGAGGGCGGGACCTCACGGCTCGGGGGACCCAGTACTTC
>NA|NA|TRBV28|TRBJ2-7
CASSLFRGVGPYEQYF
TGTGCCAGCAGTTTATTTCGCGGGGTCGGCCCCTACGAGCAGTACTTC
>NA|NA|TRBV14|TRBJ2-1
CASSQGETLQFF
TGTGCCAGCAGCCAAGGAGAAACTTTACAGTTCTTC
>NA|TRBD2|TRBV7-3|TRBJ2-1
CASSPGLAYNEQFF
TGTGCCAGCAGCCCTGGACTAGCGTACAATGAGCAGTTCTTC
>few|TRBD1|TRBV5-6|TRBJ1-5
CASSLAGQGAWGPQHF
TGTGCCAGCAGCTTGGCCGGCCAGGGGGCATGGGGGCCCCAGCATTTT
>NA|TRBD2|TRBV6-5|TRBJ2-7
CASRASGESYEQYF
TGTGCCAGCAGGGCTAGCGGTGAATCCTACGAGCAGTACTTC
>NA|NA|TRBV30|TRBJ1-5
CAWSQENSNQPQHF
TGTGCCTGGTCCCAGGAAAATAGCAATCAGCCCCAGCATTTT
>NA|TRBD2|TRBV18|TRBJ2-7
CASSPSGTSGTYEQYF
TGTGCCAGCTCACCAAGTGGGACTAGCGGTACCTACGAGCAGTACTTC
>NA|TRBD1|TRBV19|TRBJ1-2
CASSTTGGASGYTF
TGTGCCAGTAGTACGACAGGGGGCGCGAGTGGCTACACCTTC
>NA|TRBD1|TRBV24-1|TRBJ1-5
CATSDVTGGCNQPQHF
TGTGCCACCAGTGATGTAACAGGGGGCTGCAATCAGCCCCAGCATTTT
>NA|NA|TRBV5-6|TRBJ1-1
CASSFYVQDMNTEAFF
TGTGCCAGCAGCTTCTATGTACAGGATATGAACACTGAAGCTTTCTTT
>NA|NA|TRBV15|TRBJ2-2
CATSRVGFPTGELFF
TGTGCCACCAGCAGAGTCGGTTTTCCGACCGGGGAGCTGTTTTTT
>NA|TRBD2|TRBV28|TRBJ2-5
CARGTGGLQETQYF
TGTGCCAGGGGGACGGGGGGACTCCAAGAGACCCAGTACTTC
>NA|TRBD1|TRBV7-3|TRBJ1-1
CASSLQGQGYTEAFF
TGTGCCAGCAGCTTACAAGGACAGGGCTACACTGAAGCTTTCTTT
>NA|NA|TRBV27|TRBJ2-3
CASSSRDPGETDTQYF
TGTGCCAGCAGTAGTCGGGACCCGGGGGAAACAGATACGCAGTATTTT
>NA|TRBD1|TRBV10-2|TRBJ2-2
CASRGQGAKGELFF
TGCGCCAGCCGCGGACAGGGGGCGAAAGGGGAGCTGTTTTTT
>NA|NA|TRBV5-4|TRBJ1-1
CASSPGPTGENTEAFF
TGTGCCAGCAGCCCTGGGCCGACAGGAGAAAACACTGAAGCTTTCTTT
>once|NA|TRBV6-5|TRBJ1-2
CASSMDSLPGYTF
TGTGCCAGCAGCATGGACAGCCTACCAGGCTACACCTTC
>NA|TRBD2|TRBV7-2|TRBJ2-3
CASSRDYLSTDTQYF
TGTGCCAGCAGCCGGGACTACCTCAGCACAGATACGCAGTATTTT
>NA|TRBD1|TRBV5-5|TRBJ2-7
CASSFKYRGKEDSYEQYF
TGTGCCAGCAGCTTCAAGTACAGGGGGAAAGAAGATTCCTACGAGCAGTACTTC
>NA|NA|TRBV7-9|TRBJ1-2
CASSSSTGNYGYTF
TGTGCCAGCAGCTCCTCCACGGGTAACTATGGCTACACCTTC
>NA|TRBD2|TRBV28|TRBJ2-1
CASSYRLAGGNEQFF
TGTGCCAGCAGCTACAGGCTAGCGGGAGGAAATGAGCAGTTCTTC
>NA|NA|TRBV27|TRBJ2-7
CASRAVEGEQYF
TGTGCCAGCAGGGCCGTCGAGGGCGAGCAGTACTTC
>NA|TRBD2|TRBV6-6|TRBJ2-1
CASTSGLEDEQFF
TGTGCCAGCACTTCGGGACTAGAAGATGAGCAGTTCTTC
>NA|TRBD2|TRBV6-5|TRBJ2-2
CASSSTGGTGELFF
TGTGCCAGCAGTTCCACGGGGGGGACCGGGGAGCTGTTTTTT
>NA|NA|TRBV28|TRBJ1-2
CASTQAGMHYTF
TGTGCCAGCACCCAAGCGGGGATGCACTACACCTTC
>few|TRBD1|TRBV7-3|TRBJ1-1
CASSSELDRGRGTEAFF
TGTGCCAGCAGCTCCGAATTAGACAGGGGGAGAGGTACTGAAGCTTTCTTT
>few|TRBD2|TRBV19|TRBJ2-7
CASSTAGGGYEQYF
TGTGCCAGTAGCACAGCGGGAGGAGGCTACGAGCAGTACTTC
>NA|NA|TRBV29-1|TRBJ1-5
CSVDYWTRGNQPQHF
TGCAGCGTTGACTACTGGACCAGGGGCAATCAGCCCCAGCATTTT
>once|TRBD1|TRBV2|TRBJ1-4
CASLLDRGGEKLFF
TGTGCCAGCCTACTGGACAGGGGAGGTGAAAAACTGTTTTTT
>few|TRBD2|TRBV7-2|TRBJ2-1
CASSFGAGGPSPEQFF
TGTGCCAGCAGCTTCGGAGCGGGAGGGCCGTCCCCCGAGCAGTTCTTC
>NA|NA|TRBV5-4|TRBJ1-1
CASTLGGAENTEAFF
TGTGCCAGCACCCTAGGGGGGGCAGAGAACACTGAAGCTTTCTTT
>NA|NA|TRBV6-6|TRBJ2-1
CAVQKGFSYNEQFF
TGTGCCGTTCAGAAGGGGTTCTCCTACAATGAGCAGTTCTTC
>NA|NA|TRBV9|TRBJ1-6
CASSAAGDNSPLHF
TGTGCCAGCAGCGCCGCAGGGGATAATTCACCCCTCCACTTT
>few|NA|TRBV18|TRBJ1-6
CASSPSSYNSPLHF
TGTGCCAGCTCGCCCAGCTCCTATAATTCACCCCTCCACTTT
>NA|NA|TRBV5-6|TRBJ2-7
CASSYKTSRHEQYF
TGTGCCAGCAGCTATAAAACTAGTCGCCACGAGCAGTACTTC
>NA|TRBD1|TRBV19|TRBJ2-2
CASRSRGQNTGELFF
TGTGCCAGTCGTTCCAGGGGGCAGAACACCGGGGAGCTGTTTTTT
>NA|NA|TRBV19|TRBJ2-6
CASSSGYGANVLTF
TGTGCCAGTAGTAGCGGGTATGGGGCCAACGTCCTGACTTTC
>NA|TRBD1|TRBV5-4|TRBJ2-7
CASSLEGAGWYEQYF
TGTGCCAGCAGCTTGGAGGGGGCCGGGTGGTACGAGCAGTACTTC